This T cell receptor beta chain is from a study of blood T cells in healthy people across ages. Study-level background: Per every two T cells, about one barcoded beta molecule was captured by template switching.

Combining a sample-barcoded 5' primer with a J-beta primer mix, a second PCR ran for roughly 7 to 11 cycles. Each CDR3 protein gets one entry after TCRdb re-called the 5' RACE reads with MiXCR. The repertoire holds about 1,500,000 distinct CDR3 sequences, roughly 27% seen once, with roughly 8.2% in the top ten. The V gene's germline CDR1 is MNHEY and CDR2 SVGAGI. CDR3 size: 14 residues. The germline V and J ends were trimmed by 7 bases and 2 bases, with 12 bases remaining between them. The people who gave samples were healthy Caucasians from Russia, aged roughly 6 to 100. No fewer than 6 micrograms of total RNA were isolated from every sample.

The clonotype comes from a woman in her 30s in good health. The source material was blood. This chain connects TRBV6-5 to TRBJ2-1; D ambiguous. The CDR3 DNA is TGTGCCAGCACTCCGACGGCAACCTACAATGAGCAGTTCTTC. Amino acids: CASTPTATYNEQFF.